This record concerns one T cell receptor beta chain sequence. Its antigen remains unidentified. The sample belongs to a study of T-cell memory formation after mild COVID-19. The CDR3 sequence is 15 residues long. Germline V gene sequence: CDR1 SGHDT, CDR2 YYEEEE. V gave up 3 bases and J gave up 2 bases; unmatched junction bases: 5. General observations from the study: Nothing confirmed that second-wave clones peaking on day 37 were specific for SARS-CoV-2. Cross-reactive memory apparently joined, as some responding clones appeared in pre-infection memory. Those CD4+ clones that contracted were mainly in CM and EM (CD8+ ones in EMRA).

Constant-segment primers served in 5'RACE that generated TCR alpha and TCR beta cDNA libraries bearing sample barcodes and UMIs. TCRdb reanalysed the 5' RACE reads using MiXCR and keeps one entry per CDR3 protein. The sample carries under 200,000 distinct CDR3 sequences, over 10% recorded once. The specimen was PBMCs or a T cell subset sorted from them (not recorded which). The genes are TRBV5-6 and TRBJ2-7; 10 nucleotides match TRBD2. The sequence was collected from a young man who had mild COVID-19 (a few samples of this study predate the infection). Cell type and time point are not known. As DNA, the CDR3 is TGTGCCAGCAGCTCGCTAGCGGGGGTGACCTACGAGCAGTACTTC. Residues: CASSSLAGVTYEQYF.